These T cell receptor beta chains were read from a single sample in a study of identical twins. Using its own MiXCR run on the 5' RACE reads, TCRdb lists one record per CDR3 protein. The data hold about 700,000 distinct CDR3 sequences, with 8.5% to 9% observed a single time. These data also featured in a second study, about yellow fever vaccine responses in identical twins.

The specimen sequenced was PBMCs. The receptors shown here come from a woman aged 18-29 years in good health. Both conserved end residues are part of each CDR3. Each record gives: clone size, D gene, V gene, J gene, CDR3 protein, CDR3 DNA. The D gene is left open where the match is weak. Clone size, where shown, is once, few, many, or a class for clones that have expanded.

abundance: few
d_gene: TRBD1
v_gene: TRBV6-1
j_gene: TRBJ2-2
CDR3aa: CASSAGTGGNSGELFF
CDR3nt: TGTGCCAGCAGCGCCGGGACAGGGGGCAACAGCGGGGAGCTGTTTTTT

abundance: NA
d_gene: NA
v_gene: TRBV12-3/TRBV12-4
j_gene: TRBJ1-1
CDR3aa: CASSPIVAEAFF
CDR3nt: TGTGCCAGCAGTCCAATAGTGGCTGAAGCTTTCTTT

abundance: few
d_gene: NA
v_gene: TRBV4-2
j_gene: TRBJ2-2
CDR3aa: CASPPVRKTGELFF
CDR3nt: TGTGCCAGCCCCCCAGTCCGTAAAACCGGGGAGCTGTTTTTT

abundance: many
d_gene: NA
v_gene: TRBV6-5
j_gene: TRBJ1-1
CDR3aa: CASSYLSNTEAFF
CDR3nt: TGTGCCAGCAGTTACCTCTCGAACACTGAAGCTTTCTTT

abundance: many
d_gene: NA
v_gene: TRBV12-3/TRBV12-4
j_gene: TRBJ2-1
CDR3aa: CASSPRLGNEQFF
CDR3nt: TGTGCCAGCAGTCCCCGACTAGGTAATGAGCAGTTCTTC

abundance: many
d_gene: TRBD2
v_gene: TRBV5-1
j_gene: TRBJ2-1
CDR3aa: CASSLQGGLAGVEQFF
CDR3nt: TGCGCCAGCAGCTTACAAGGGGGACTAGCGGGAGTGGAGCAGTTCTTC

abundance: NA
d_gene: NA
v_gene: TRBV6-5
j_gene: TRBJ1-2
CDR3aa: CASSYAGNYGYTF
CDR3nt: TGTGCCAGCAGTTACGCAGGGAACTATGGCTACACCTTC

abundance: NA
d_gene: NA
v_gene: TRBV29-1
j_gene: TRBJ1-1
CDR3aa: CSVSQSGTNTEAFF
CDR3nt: TGCAGCGTCTCACAATCCGGGACGAACACTGAAGCTTTCTTT

abundance: many
d_gene: NA
v_gene: TRBV6-2/TRBV6-3
j_gene: TRBJ2-7
CDR3aa: CASSSPSWSYEQYF
CDR3nt: TGTGCCAGCAGTTCCCCTTCGTGGTCTTACGAGCAGTACTTC

abundance: NA
d_gene: TRBD1
v_gene: TRBV7-6
j_gene: TRBJ2-7
CDR3aa: CASSLATGGEQYF
CDR3nt: TGTGCCAGCAGCCTAGCTACAGGGGGCGAGCAGTACTTC

abundance: NA
d_gene: NA
v_gene: TRBV12-3/TRBV12-4
j_gene: TRBJ2-3
CDR3aa: CASSLEDDTQYF
CDR3nt: TGTGCCAGCAGTTTGGAGGATGATACGCAGTATTTT

abundance: many
d_gene: NA
v_gene: TRBV5-1
j_gene: TRBJ1-2
CDR3aa: CASSLVGDYGYTF
CDR3nt: TGCGCCAGCAGCTTAGTGGGGGACTATGGCTACACCTTC

abundance: NA
d_gene: NA
v_gene: TRBV12-3/TRBV12-4
j_gene: TRBJ1-6
CDR3aa: CASSPGTPKSPLHF
CDR3nt: TGTGCCAGCAGTCCCGGGACGCCAAAATCACCCCTCCACTTT

abundance: NA
d_gene: NA
v_gene: TRBV20-1
j_gene: TRBJ2-5
CDR3aa: CSAAGTVLQETQYF
CDR3nt: TGCAGTGCTGCGGGGACAGTCTTACAAGAGACCCAGTACTTC

abundance: NA
d_gene: TRBD2
v_gene: TRBV2
j_gene: TRBJ2-5
CDR3aa: CASKTVGELAGVAETQYF
CDR3nt: TGTGCCAGCAAAACGGTGGGGGAACTAGCGGGAGTTGCAGAGACCCAGTACTTC

abundance: few
d_gene: NA
v_gene: TRBV5-1
j_gene: TRBJ2-7
CDR3aa: CASSLTQYEQYF
CDR3nt: TGCGCCAGCAGCTTGACCCAATACGAGCAGTACTTC

abundance: NA
d_gene: NA
v_gene: TRBV5-6
j_gene: TRBJ2-7
CDR3aa: CASNLLSGSYEQYF
CDR3nt: TGTGCCAGCAACCTGCTATCAGGGTCCTACGAGCAGTACTTC

abundance: NA
d_gene: NA
v_gene: TRBV7-9
j_gene: TRBJ2-2
CDR3aa: CASSLEGGLAGELFF
CDR3nt: TGTGCCAGCAGCTTAGAAGGGGGGCTCGCCGGGGAGCTGTTTTTT

abundance: NA
d_gene: TRBD2
v_gene: TRBV11-2
j_gene: TRBJ2-1
CDR3aa: CASSPTSGSQPHWEQFF
CDR3nt: TGTGCCAGCAGCCCGACTAGCGGGAGTCAACCCCACTGGGAGCAGTTCTTC

abundance: many
d_gene: NA
v_gene: TRBV29-1
j_gene: TRBJ1-5
CDR3aa: CSVEDSWGMGQPQHF
CDR3nt: TGCAGCGTTGAAGATAGCTGGGGTATGGGTCAGCCCCAGCATTTT

abundance: NA
d_gene: NA
v_gene: TRBV5-1
j_gene: TRBJ2-3
CDR3aa: CASSLVIGVPPDTQYF
CDR3nt: TGCGCCAGCAGCTTGGTGATCGGGGTACCGCCAGATACGCAGTATTTT

abundance: few
d_gene: NA
v_gene: TRBV2
j_gene: TRBJ2-5
CDR3aa: CASSPGDGGAGETQYF
CDR3nt: TGTGCCAGCAGCCCCGGGGATGGAGGAGCGGGTGAGACCCAGTACTTC

abundance: many
d_gene: NA
v_gene: TRBV5-4
j_gene: TRBJ2-1
CDR3aa: CASSPGPRNEQFF
CDR3nt: TGTGCCAGCAGCCCGGGGCCCCGAAATGAGCAGTTCTTC